The present T cell receptor beta chain was sequenced within a study of control samples from healthy donors and cancer patients. Using immunoSEQ multiplex PCR, the repertoire was profiled, and TCRdb retains in-frame clones only, with some absent. The data show 90,000 to 100,000 clones, approximately 84% seen once. Material: PBMCs. The receptor was derived from a man between 65 and 85 years old with lung cancer.

In nucleotides, the CDR3 is TGTGCCAGCAGTGAAATTGGGACCCCCAATCAGCCCCAGCATTTT. Translated, it gives CASSEIGTPNQPQHF. The V gene is TRBV2, the J gene TRBJ1-5; D is perhaps TRBD1 (5 bases). V was clipped by 2 bases and J by 3 bases, with 11 bases between them. There are 15 residues in the CDR3. CDR1 and CDR2 (germline): SNHLY, FYNNEI.